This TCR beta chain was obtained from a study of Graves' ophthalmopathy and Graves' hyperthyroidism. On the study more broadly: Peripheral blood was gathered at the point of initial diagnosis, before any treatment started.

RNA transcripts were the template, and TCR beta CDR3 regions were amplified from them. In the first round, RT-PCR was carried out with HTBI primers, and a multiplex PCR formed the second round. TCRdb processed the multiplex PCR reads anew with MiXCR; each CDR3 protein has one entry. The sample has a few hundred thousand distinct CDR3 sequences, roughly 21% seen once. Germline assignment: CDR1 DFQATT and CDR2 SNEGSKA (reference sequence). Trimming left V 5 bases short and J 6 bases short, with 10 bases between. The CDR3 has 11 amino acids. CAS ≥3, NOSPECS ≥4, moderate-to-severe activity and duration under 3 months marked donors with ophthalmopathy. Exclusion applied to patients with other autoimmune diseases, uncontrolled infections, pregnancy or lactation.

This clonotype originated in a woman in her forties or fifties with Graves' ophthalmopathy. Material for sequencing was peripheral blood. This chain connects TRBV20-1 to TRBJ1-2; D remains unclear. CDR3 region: CSALFPNGYTF. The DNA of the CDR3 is TGCAGTGCTCTATTCCCCAATGGCTACACCTTC.